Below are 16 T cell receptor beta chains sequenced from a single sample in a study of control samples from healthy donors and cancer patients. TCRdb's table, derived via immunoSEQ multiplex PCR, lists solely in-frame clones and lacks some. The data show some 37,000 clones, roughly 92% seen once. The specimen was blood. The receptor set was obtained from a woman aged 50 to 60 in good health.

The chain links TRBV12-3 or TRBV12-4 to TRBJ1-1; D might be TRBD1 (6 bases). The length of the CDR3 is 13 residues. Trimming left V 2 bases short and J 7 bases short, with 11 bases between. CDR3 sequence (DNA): TGTGCCAGCAGTTTAAGTATGACAGGTGAAGCTTTCTTT. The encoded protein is CASSLSMTGEAFF.

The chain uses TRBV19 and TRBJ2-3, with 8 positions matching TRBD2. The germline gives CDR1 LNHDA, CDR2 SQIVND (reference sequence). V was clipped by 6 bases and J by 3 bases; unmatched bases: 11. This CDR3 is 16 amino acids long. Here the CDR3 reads CASRGAGASATDTQYF. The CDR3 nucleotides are TGTGCCAGTAGAGGAGCGGGGGCCTCAGCTACAGATACGCAGTATTTT. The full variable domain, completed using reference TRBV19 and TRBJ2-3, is DGGITQSPKYLFRKEGQNVTLSCEQNLNHDAMYWYRQDPGQGLRLIYYSQIVNDFQKGDIAEGYSVSREKKESFPLTVTSAQKNPTAFYLCASRGAGASATDTQYFGPGTRLTVL.

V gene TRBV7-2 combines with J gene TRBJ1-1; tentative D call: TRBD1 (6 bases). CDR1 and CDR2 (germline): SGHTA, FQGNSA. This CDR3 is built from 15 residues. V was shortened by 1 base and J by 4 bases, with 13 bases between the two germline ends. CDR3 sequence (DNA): TGTGCCAGCAGCTTAGTCCAGGGGAGAATCACTGAAGCTTTCTTT. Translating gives CASSLVQGRITEAFF.

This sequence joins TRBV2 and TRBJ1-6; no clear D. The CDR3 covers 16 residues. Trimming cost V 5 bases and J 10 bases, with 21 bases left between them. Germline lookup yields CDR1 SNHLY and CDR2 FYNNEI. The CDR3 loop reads CASSNLLGMGTSPLHF. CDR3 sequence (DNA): TGTGCCAGCAGTAACCTACTAGGGATGGGTACGTCACCCCTCCACTTT.

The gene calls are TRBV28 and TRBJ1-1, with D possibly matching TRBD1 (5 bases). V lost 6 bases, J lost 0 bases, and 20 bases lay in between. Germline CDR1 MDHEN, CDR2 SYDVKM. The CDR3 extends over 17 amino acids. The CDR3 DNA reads TGTGCCAGCAGCCCCGGGGGTAGAAGGCCCATGAACACTGAAGCTTTCTTT. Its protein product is CASSPGGRRPMNTEAFF. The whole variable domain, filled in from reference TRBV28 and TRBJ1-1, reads DVKVTQSSRYLVKRTGEKVFLECVQDMDHENMFWYRQDPGLGLRLIYFSYDVKMKEKGDIPEGYSVSREKKERFSLILESASTNQTSMYLCASSPGGRRPMNTEAFFGQGTRLTVV.

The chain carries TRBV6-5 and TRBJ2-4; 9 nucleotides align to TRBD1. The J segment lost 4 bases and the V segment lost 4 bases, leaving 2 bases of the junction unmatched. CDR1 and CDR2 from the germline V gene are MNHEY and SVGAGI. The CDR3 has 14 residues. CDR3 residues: CASSWGQGKNIQYF. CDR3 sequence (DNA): TGTGCCAGCAGTTGGGGACAGGGAAAAAACATTCAGTACTTC.

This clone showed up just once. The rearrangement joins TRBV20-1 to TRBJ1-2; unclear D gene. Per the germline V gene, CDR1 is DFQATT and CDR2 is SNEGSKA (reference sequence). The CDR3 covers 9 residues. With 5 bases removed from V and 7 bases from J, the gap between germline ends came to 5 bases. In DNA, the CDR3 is TGCAGTGCTGGAGGTGGCTACACCTTC. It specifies CSAGGGYTF.

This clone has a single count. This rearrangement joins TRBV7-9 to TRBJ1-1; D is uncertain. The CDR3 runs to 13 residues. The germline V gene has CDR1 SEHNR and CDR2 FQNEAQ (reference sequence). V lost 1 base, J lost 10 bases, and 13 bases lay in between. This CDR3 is CASSLGVGRGAFF. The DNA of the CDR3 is TGTGCCAGCAGCTTAGGGGTCGGCCGAGGAGCTTTCTTT.

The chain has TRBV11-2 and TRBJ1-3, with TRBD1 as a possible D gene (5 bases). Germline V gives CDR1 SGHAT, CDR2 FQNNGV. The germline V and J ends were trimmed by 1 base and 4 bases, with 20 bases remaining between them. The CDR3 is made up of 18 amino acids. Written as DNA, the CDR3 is TGTGCCAGCAGCTTAGGCCTGGAAACCTCAGGGACGGGAAACACCATATATTTT. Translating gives CASSLGLETSGTGNTIYF.

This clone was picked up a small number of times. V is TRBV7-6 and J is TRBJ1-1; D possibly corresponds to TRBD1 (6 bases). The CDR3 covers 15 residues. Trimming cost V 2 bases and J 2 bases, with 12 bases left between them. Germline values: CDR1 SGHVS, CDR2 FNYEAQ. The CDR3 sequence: CASSLRGALNTEAFF. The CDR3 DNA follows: TGTGCCAGCAGCTTACGGGGGGCGCTTAACACTGAAGCTTTCTTT.

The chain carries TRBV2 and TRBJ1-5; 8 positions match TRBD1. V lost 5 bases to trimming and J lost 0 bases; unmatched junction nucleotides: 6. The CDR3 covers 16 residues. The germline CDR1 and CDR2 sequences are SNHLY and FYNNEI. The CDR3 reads CASSKTGGLSNQPQHF. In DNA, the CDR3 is TGTGCCAGCAGTAAAACAGGGGGACTTAGCAATCAGCCCCAGCATTTT.

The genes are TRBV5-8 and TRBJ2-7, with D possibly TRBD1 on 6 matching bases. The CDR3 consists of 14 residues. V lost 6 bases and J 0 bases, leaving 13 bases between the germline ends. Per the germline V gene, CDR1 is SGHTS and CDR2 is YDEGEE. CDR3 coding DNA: TGTGCCAGCAAGAGGACAGAATACTCCTACGAGCAGTACTTC. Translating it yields CASKRTEYSYEQYF.

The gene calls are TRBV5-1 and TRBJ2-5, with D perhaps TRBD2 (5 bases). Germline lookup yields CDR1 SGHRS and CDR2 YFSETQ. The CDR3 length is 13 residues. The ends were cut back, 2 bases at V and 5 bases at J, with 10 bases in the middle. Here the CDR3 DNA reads TGCGCCAGCAGCTTCCAAGGCGGGGAGACCCAGTACTTC. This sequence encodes CASSFQGGETQYF.

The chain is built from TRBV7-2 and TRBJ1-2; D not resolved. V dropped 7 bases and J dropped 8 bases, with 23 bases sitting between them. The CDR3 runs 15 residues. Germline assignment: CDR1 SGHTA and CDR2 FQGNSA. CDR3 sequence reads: CASNPNAAGLGGYTF. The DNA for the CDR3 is TGTGCCAGCAACCCGAACGCGGCGGGGTTGGGGGGCTACACCTTC.

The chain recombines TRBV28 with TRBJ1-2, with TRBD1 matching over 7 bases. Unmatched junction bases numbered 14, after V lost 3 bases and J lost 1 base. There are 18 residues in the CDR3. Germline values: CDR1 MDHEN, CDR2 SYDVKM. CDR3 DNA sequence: TGTGCCAGCAGTTTCCCCACAAACAGGGGAATCGTTAACTATGGCTACACCTTC. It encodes CASSFPTNRGIVNYGYTF.

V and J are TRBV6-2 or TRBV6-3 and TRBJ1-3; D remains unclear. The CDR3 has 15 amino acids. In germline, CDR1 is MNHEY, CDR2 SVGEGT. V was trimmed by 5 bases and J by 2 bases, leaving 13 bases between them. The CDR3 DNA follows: TGTGCCAGCAGTGACCCAGATTATCCTGGAAACACCATATATTTT. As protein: CASSDPDYPGNTIYF.